This TCR beta chain was found in a study of vaccination and CD4 T cells after COVID-19. Looking at the study overall: Of the convalescent patients, who were SARS-CoV-2 positive by nasal swab PCR, fewer than 10 had mild and one severe disease. A CEFX pool, an HIV-1 Nef pool, or no peptide went to control cultures. Post-COVID draws followed diagnosis by a median around 100 days (range 35 to 161). Findings and caveats of the study: This study had few convalescent patients and no early post-infection samples.

The sample's treatment: roughly 11-day PBMC culture with coronavirus spike peptide pools or control peptides (ViraFEST assay). In the case of this clonotype: Antigen specificity is unknown.

Sequenced with the Oncomine TCR Beta short-read assay was DNA taken from cultured CD4+ T cells. MiXCR was run by TCRdb on the PCR reads, yielding one entry per CDR3 protein. The top ten clones hold approximately 9% of a sample with around 18,000 distinct CDR3 sequences, 57% of them seen once. The sequence was obtained from a human donor who had recovered from COVID-19. Sequenced: CD4+ T cells from blood, cultured in vitro.

CDR3: CASSERAETQYF. Here the CDR3 DNA reads TGTGCCAGCAGTGAAAGGGCAGAGACCCAGTACTTC. The rearrangement links TRBV6-1 to TRBJ2-5, with D hard to call. V was clipped by 2 bases and J by 4 bases, with 5 bases between them. Germline CDR1 and CDR2: MNHNS and SASEGT. CDR3 length: 12 residues.